The clone carrying this TCR beta chain was recorded at least ten times. Its antigen remains unknown. RNA transcripts served as the template for amplifying TCR beta CDR3 regions. First-round RT-PCR with HTBI primers amplified the TCR CDR3 region. TCRdb re-derived calls from the multiplex PCR reads in MiXCR, one entry per CDR3 protein. The sample yields about 300,000 distinct CDR3 sequences, 16% seen once. This specimen comes from a study of T cells in Graves' hyperthyroidism and ophthalmopathy. Reasons for excluding patients were uncontrolled infection, other autoimmune disease, pregnancy or lactation. Diagnosing involved the use of clinical symptoms, serum thyroxine and TRAb, thyroid ultrasound and orbital computed tomography. General study findings and limits: Onset of ophthalmopathy came a median around 6.2 months after the model predicted it. Stable hyperthyroidism and ophthalmopathy were separated using 13 V-J signatures.

The sequence was collected from a man aged 25-40 years with Graves' hyperthyroidism. The sample consisted of blood.

The CDR3 sequence is CASGQGEYGYTF. The DNA for the CDR3 is TGTGCCAGCGGGCAGGGAGAGTATGGCTACACCTTC. This chain connects TRBV2 to TRBJ1-2, with D maybe TRBD1 (5 bases). The length of the CDR3 is 12 residues. V shed 8 bases and J shed 5 bases, with 12 bases lying between them. The germline V gene has CDR1 SNHLY and CDR2 FYNNEI.